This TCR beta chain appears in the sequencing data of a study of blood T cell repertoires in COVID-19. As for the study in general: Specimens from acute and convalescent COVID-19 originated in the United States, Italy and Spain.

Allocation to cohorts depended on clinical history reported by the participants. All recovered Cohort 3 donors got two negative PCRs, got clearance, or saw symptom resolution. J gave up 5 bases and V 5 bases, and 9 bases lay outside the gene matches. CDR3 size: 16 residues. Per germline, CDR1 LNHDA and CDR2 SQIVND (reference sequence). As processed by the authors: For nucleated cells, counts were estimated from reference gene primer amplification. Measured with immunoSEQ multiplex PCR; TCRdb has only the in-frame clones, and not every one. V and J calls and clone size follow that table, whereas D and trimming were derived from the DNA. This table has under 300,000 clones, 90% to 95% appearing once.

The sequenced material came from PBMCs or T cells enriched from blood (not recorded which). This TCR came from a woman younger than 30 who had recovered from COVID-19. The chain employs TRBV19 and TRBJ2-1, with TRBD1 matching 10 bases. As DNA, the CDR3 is TGTGCCAGTAGTGCGTACGGGACAGGGGTACACAATGAGCAGTTCTTC. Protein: CASSAYGTGVHNEQFF.